A single sample gave rise to the 2 T cell receptor beta chains below, sequenced in a study of cytomegalovirus exposure and HLA in healthy donors (dated by TCRdb to the late 2010s). The library came from the immunoSEQ multiplex PCR assay. For the multiplex PCR, a mixture combining 60 forward primers for TCR Vbeta segments and 13 reverse primers for TCR Jbeta segments was used. This immuneACCESS table, as held by TCRdb, lists in-frame sequences with V and J called but not all clones. Of the missing ones, under half trace to an unresolved V gene in checked studies; the others have no known cause. The sample has over 110,000 clones on record. Jointly, the top ten make up 0.96% of the sample. The sample taken for sequencing was PBMCs. These receptors were obtained from a male donor in good health and CMV-seronegative.

The chain recombines TRBV28 with TRBJ1-3; 9 bases are shared with TRBD1. With V trimmed by 8 bases and J by 4 bases, 3 bases remained unmatched. The CDR3 consists of 13 residues. Germline V gene data show CDR1 as MDHEN and CDR2 as SYDVKM. CDR3 nucleotide sequence: TGTGCCAGCGGACAGGGGATAGGAAACACCATATATTTT. It specifies CASGQGIGNTIYF. The full variable domain, its missing parts supplied by reference TRBV28 and TRBJ1-3, is DVKVTQSSRYLVKRTGEKVFLECVQDMDHENMFWYRQDPGLGLRLIYFSYDVKMKEKGDIPEGYSVSREKKERFSLILESASTNQTSMYLCASGQGIGNTIYFGEGSWLTVV.

The DNA for the CDR3 is TGTGCCAGCAGTCGGACAGGGGTCGACACAGATACGCAGTATTTT. Protein product: CASSRTGVDTDTQYF. V gene TRBV25-1 combines with J gene TRBJ2-3, with TRBD1 matching over 9 bases. The CDR3 is 15 residues long. Trimming took 5 bases from V and 2 from J; bases not matched to a gene: 5. CDR1 and CDR2 from the germline V gene are MGHDK and SYGVNS.